The clone carrying this T cell receptor (beta chain) was seen more than once but under ten times. This record belongs to a study of shared clonotypes between healthy human individuals. Turning to the study itself: A couple of women and a few men aged 18 to 49 served as donors.

The CDR3 is made up of 12 amino acids. The V gene lost 7 bases and the J gene lost 4 bases, with 10 bases spanning the gap. Germline lookup yields CDR1 SGHAT and CDR2 FQNNGV. It was across several immunoSEQ plates that each subset's genomic DNA was evenly split. The assay was immunoSEQ multiplex PCR, and TCRdb's table has in-frame clones only and misses some. This table holds some 470,000 clones, 75% to 85% found once. The TCR was taken from a woman aged 40-49 years in good health. Some clones in this sample may be carry-over from other donors' samples. The chain combines TRBV11-2 with TRBJ2-5; D might be TRBD2 (5 bases). The sample taken for sequencing was PBMCs. The CDR3 DNA reads as TGTGCCAGCACGCTAGGACTAGAGACCCAGTACTTC. Translated, it gives CASTLGLETQYF.